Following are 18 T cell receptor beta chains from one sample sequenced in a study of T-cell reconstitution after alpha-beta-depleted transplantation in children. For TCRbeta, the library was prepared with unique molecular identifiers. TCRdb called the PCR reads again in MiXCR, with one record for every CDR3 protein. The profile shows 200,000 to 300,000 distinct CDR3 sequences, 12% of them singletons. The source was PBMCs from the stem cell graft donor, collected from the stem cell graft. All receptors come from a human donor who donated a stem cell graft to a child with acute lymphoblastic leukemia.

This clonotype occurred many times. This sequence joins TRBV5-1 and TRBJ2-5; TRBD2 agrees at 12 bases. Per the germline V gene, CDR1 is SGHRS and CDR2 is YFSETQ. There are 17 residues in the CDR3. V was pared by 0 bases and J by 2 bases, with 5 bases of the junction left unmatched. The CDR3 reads CASSLGQLAGGQETQYF. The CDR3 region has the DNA TGCGCCAGCAGCTTGGGGCAACTAGCGGGGGGTCAAGAGACCCAGTACTTC.

The CDR3 here is CASSALGGGRMVHQETQYF. In DNA, the CDR3 is TGTGCCAGCAGCGCCCTCGGCGGGGGGAGAATGGTTCACCAAGAGACCCAGTACTTC. The V and J genes are TRBV11-1 and TRBJ2-5; 8 bases match TRBD2. The CDR3 consists of 19 residues. From germline, CDR1 is SGHAT and CDR2 FQDESV (reference sequence). V lost 5 bases to trimming and J lost 0 bases; unmatched junction nucleotides: 17.

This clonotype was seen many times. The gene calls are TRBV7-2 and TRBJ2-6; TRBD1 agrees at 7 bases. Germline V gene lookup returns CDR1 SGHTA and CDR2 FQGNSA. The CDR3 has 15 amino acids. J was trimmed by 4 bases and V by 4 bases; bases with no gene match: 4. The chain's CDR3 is CASSSDRAGANVLTF. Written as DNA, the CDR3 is TGTGCCAGCAGCTCCGACAGGGCCGGGGCCAACGTCCTGACTTTC.

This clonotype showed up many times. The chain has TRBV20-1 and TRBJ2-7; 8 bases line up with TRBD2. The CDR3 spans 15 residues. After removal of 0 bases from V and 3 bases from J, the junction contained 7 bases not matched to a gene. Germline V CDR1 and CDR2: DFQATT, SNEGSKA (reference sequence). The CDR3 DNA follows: TGCAGTGCTAGAGATCCAAAGCGGGAGATCTACGAGCAGTACTTC. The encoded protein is CSARDPKREIYEQYF.

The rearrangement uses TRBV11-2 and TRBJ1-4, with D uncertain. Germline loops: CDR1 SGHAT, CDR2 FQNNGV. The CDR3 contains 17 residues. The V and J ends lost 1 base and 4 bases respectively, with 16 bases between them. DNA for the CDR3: TGTGCCAGCAGCTTAGTCCCTTCCCCGGGAGGTAATGAAAAACTGTTTTTT. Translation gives CASSLVPSPGGNEKLFF.

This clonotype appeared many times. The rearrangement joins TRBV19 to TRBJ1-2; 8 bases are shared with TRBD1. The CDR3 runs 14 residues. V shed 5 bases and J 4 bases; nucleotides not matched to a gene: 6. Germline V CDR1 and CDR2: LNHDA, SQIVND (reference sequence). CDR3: CASSADRGRYGYTF. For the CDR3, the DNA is TGTGCCAGTAGTGCCGACAGGGGCCGCTATGGCTACACCTTC.

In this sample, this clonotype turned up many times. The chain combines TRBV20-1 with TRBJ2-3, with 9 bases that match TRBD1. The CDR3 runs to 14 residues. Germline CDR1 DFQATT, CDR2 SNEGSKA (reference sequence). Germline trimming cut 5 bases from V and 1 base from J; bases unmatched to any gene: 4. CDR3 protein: CSADRGLGTDTQYF. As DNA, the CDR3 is TGCAGTGCTGACAGGGGGTTAGGCACAGATACGCAGTATTTT.

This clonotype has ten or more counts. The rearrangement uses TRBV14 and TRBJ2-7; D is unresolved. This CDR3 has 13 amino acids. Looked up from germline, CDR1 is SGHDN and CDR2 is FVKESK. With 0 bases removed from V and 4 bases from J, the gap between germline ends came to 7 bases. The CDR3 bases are TGTGCCAGCAGCCAAGACCGCCGATACGAGCAGTACTTC. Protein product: CASSQDRRYEQYF.

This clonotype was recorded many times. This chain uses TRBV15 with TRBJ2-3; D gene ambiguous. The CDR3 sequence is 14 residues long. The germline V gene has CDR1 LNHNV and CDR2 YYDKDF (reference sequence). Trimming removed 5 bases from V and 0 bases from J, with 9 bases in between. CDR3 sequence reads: CATSLHRSTDTQYF. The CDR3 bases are TGTGCCACCAGCCTACATAGGAGCACAGATACGCAGTATTTT.

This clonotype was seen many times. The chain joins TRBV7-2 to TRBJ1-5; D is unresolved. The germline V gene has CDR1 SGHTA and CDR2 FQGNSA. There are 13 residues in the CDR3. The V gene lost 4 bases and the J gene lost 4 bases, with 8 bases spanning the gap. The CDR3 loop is CASSSGGNQPQHF. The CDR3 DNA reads TGTGCCAGCAGCTCCGGAGGGAATCAGCCCCAGCATTTT. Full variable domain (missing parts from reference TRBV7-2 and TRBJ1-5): GAGVSQSPSNKVTEKGKDVELRCDPISGHTALYWYRQSLGQGLEFLIYFQGNSAPDKSGLPSDRFSAERTGGSVSTLTIQRTQQEDSAVYLCASSSGGNQPQHFGDGTRLSIL.

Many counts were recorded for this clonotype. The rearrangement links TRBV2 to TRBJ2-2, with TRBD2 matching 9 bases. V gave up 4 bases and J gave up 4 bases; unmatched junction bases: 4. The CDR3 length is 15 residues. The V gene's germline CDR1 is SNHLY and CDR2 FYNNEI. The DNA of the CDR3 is TGTGCCAGCAGTGGTCGCGGGAGGGCCACCGGGGAGCTGTTTTTT. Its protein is CASSGRGRATGELFF.

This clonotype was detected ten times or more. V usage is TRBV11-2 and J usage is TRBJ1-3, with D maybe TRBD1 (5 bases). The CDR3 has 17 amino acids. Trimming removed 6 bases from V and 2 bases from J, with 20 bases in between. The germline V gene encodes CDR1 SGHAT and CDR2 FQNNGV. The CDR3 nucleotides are TGTGCCAGCAGTCTGTCTGCGTGGAGGGGCCCTGGAAACACCATATATTTT. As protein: CASSLSAWRGPGNTIYF.

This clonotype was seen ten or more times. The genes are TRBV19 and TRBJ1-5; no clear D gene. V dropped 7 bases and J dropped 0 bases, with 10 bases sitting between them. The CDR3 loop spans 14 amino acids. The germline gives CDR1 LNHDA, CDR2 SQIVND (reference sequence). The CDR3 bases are TGTGCCAGTAATCGGGGTAATAGCAATCAGCCCCAGCATTTT. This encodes CASNRGNSNQPQHF.

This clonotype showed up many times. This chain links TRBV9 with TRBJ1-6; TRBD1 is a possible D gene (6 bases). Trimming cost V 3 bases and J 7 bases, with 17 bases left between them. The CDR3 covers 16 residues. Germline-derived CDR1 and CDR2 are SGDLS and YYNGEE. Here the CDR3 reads CASSEGGGAVNSPLHF. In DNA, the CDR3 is TGTGCCAGCAGCGAGGGGGGAGGGGCTGTGAATTCACCCCTCCACTTT. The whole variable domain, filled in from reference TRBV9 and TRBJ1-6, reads DSGVTQTPKHLITATGQRVTLRCSPRSGDLSVYWYQQSLDQGLQFLIQYYNGEERAKGNILERFSAQQFPDLHSELNLSSLELGDSALYFCASSEGGGAVNSPLHFGNGTRLTVT.

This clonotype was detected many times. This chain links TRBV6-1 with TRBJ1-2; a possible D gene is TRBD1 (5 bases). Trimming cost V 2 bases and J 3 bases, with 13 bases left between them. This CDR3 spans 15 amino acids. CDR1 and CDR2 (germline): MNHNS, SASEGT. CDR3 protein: CASSETQGGDYGYTF. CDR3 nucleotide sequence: TGTGCCAGCAGTGAAACTCAGGGCGGGGACTATGGCTACACCTTC.

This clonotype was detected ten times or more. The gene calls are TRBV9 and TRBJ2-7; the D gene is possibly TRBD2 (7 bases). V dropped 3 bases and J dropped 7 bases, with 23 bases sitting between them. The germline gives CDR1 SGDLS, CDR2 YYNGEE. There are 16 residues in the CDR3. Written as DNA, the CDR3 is TGTGCCAGCAGCGGAGGGGGAGGGGGGGTACTCAGGGAGCAGTACTTC. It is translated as CASSGGGGGVLREQYF.

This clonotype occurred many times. CDR3 protein: CSVEDRGQGTEAFF. The DNA for the CDR3 is TGCAGCGTTGAGGACAGGGGGCAAGGCACTGAAGCTTTCTTT. V usage is TRBV29-1 and J usage is TRBJ1-1; 11 bases match TRBD1. Trimming took 3 bases from V and 4 from J; bases not matched to a gene: 4. The CDR3 is 14 amino acids. CDR1 is SQVTM, CDR2 ANQGSEA, per germline.

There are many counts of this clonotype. CDR3 sequence (DNA): TGCGCCAGCAGCTTGGCCCGGGACTTCACAACTAATGAAAAACTGTTTTTT. Its translation: CASSLARDFTTNEKLFF. The chain has TRBV5-1 and TRBJ1-4, with D tentatively TRBD1 (5 bases). V was cut by 0 bases and J by 0 bases, with 12 bases left in between. The CDR3 length is 17 residues. The germline CDR1 and CDR2 sequences are SGHRS and YFSETQ.